Described below is a single T cell receptor beta chain sequence and its context. Its specificity is unknown. These data are taken from a study of OX40 agonist ivuxolimab in advanced cancers. Libraries were prepared by immunoSEQ multiplex PCR; TCRdb keeps only in-frame clonotypes and omits some of them. The sample has about 15,000 clones; roughly 81% are singletons. The study, taken as a whole, reports: Among the lowest peripheral clonal expansion occurred in 0.1-3.0 mg/kg partial responders.

Sequences were derived from CD4+ or CD8+ T cells sorted from blood, sampled in a trial of the OX40 agonist ivuxolimab. This TCR came from an adult with an advanced solid tumor such as melanoma, head and neck, liver or kidney cancer.

The CDR3 protein is CASSSSQQHSGNTIYF. The CDR3 nucleotides are TGTGCCAGCAGTTCATCACAACAGCACTCTGGAAACACCATATATTTT. The chain joins TRBV28 to TRBJ1-3; D is uncertain. Trimming took off 4 bases at V and 0 bases at J, with 13 bases between the two ends. This CDR3 comprises 16 residues. Germline-derived CDR1 and CDR2 are MDHEN and SYDVKM.